A selection of T cell receptor beta chains follows, all from one sample in a study of blood T cell repertoires in COVID-19. The assay was immunoSEQ multiplex PCR, and TCRdb's table has in-frame clones only and misses some. The data contain about 74,000 clones, roughly 90% of them singletons. The source material was peripheral blood. These receptors all come from a human donor in a cohort sampled during active COVID-19. The CDR3 runs from the conserved cysteine through the conserved F or W. The D gene is left open where the match is weak. Clone size is shown for a subset of rows, as once, few, many or a class of expanded clone.

V gene: TRBV3-1/TRBV3-2
D gene: NA
CDR3 length: 16
clone size: NA
J gene: TRBJ1-1
CDR3 DNA: TGTGCCAGCAGCCAAAAACTAGGGTGGTCGGACACTGAAGCTTTCTTT
CDR3 protein: CASSQKLGWSDTEAFF

V gene: TRBV18
D gene: NA
CDR3 length: 16
clone size: NA
J gene: TRBJ2-5
CDR3 DNA: TGTGCCAGCTCACCACCGTCACAGGGTTTCCAAGAGACCCAGTACTTC
CDR3 protein: CASSPPSQGFQETQYF

V gene: TRBV28
D gene: TRBD2
CDR3 length: 20
clone size: NA
J gene: TRBJ2-1
CDR3 DNA: TGTGCCAGCAGTTTATTCAGGACTAGCGGTTTTCCGAGCTCCTACAATGAGCAGTTCTTC
CDR3 protein: CASSLFRTSGFPSSYNEQFF

V gene: TRBV25-1
D gene: NA
CDR3 length: 15
clone size: NA
J gene: TRBJ2-3
CDR3 DNA: TGTGCCACCGTCGGGGGAGTCGGTTTAGGAGATACGCAGTATTTT
CDR3 protein: CATVGGVGLGDTQYF

V gene: TRBV5-1
D gene: TRBD1
CDR3 length: 14
clone size: NA
J gene: TRBJ2-1
CDR3 DNA: TGCGCCAGCAGCCCGGGGACAGGGAACAATGAGCAGTTCTTC
CDR3 protein: CASSPGTGNNEQFF

V gene: TRBV2
D gene: TRBD1
CDR3 length: 13
clone size: NA
J gene: TRBJ1-1
CDR3 DNA: TGTGCCACCCGGACAGGGGCGAACACTGAAGCTTTCTTT
CDR3 protein: CATRTGANTEAFF

V gene: TRBV29-1
D gene: TRBD2
CDR3 length: 14
clone size: NA
J gene: TRBJ2-7
CDR3 DNA: TGCAGCGTTGAAGGACTAGCTCGTAGAGGCGAGCAGTACTTC
CDR3 protein: CSVEGLARRGEQYF

V gene: TRBV28
D gene: NA
CDR3 length: 17
clone size: NA
J gene: TRBJ2-3
CDR3 DNA: TGTGCCAGCAGTTTCTCTCCGACGGGAGAGATCACAGATACGCAGTATTTT
CDR3 protein: CASSFSPTGEITDTQYF

V gene: TRBV2
D gene: TRBD1
CDR3 length: 16
clone size: NA
J gene: TRBJ2-1
CDR3 DNA: TGTGCCAGCACCTCACGACAGGGTGGCCGGTACAATGAGCAGTTCTTC
CDR3 protein: CASTSRQGGRYNEQFF

V gene: TRBV11-2
D gene: NA
CDR3 length: 15
clone size: NA
J gene: TRBJ1-1
CDR3 DNA: TGTGCCAGCAGCCCCGGCGGGTATACGAACACTGAAGCTTTCTTT
CDR3 protein: CASSPGGYTNTEAFF

V gene: TRBV18
D gene: NA
CDR3 length: 16
clone size: NA
J gene: TRBJ1-1
CDR3 DNA: TGTGCCAGCTCACCGGTGGGGGGTCGTATTTCGGCTGAAGCTTTCTTT
CDR3 protein: CASSPVGGRISAEAFF

V gene: TRBV10-3
D gene: NA
CDR3 length: 14
clone size: NA
J gene: TRBJ2-7
CDR3 DNA: TGTGCCATCAGTGAGGGTGGGAGGTCCTACGAGCAGTACTTC
CDR3 protein: CAISEGGRSYEQYF

V gene: TRBV28
D gene: TRBD1
CDR3 length: 13
clone size: NA
J gene: TRBJ1-5
CDR3 DNA: TGTGCCAGCGGGACAGATAGCAATCAGCCCCAGCATTTT
CDR3 protein: CASGTDSNQPQHF

V gene: TRBV25-1
D gene: NA
CDR3 length: 14
clone size: NA
J gene: TRBJ2-5
CDR3 DNA: TGTGCCAGCAGTGAATCCGGGCCAGGGGAGACCCAGTACTTC
CDR3 protein: CASSESGPGETQYF

V gene: TRBV21-1
D gene: NA
CDR3 length: 16
clone size: NA
J gene: TRBJ2-7
CDR3 DNA: TGTGCCAGCAGCTTCCGTCCGACTAGCGGGAAGAACGAGCAGTACTTC
CDR3 protein: CASSFRPTSGKNEQYF

V gene: TRBV4-2
D gene: NA
CDR3 length: 15
clone size: NA
J gene: TRBJ2-6
CDR3 DNA: TGTGCCAGCAGCCAAGACAGCTCTGGGGCCAACGTCCTGACTTTC
CDR3 protein: CASSQDSSGANVLTF

V gene: TRBV5-3
D gene: TRBD2
CDR3 length: 15
clone size: NA
J gene: TRBJ2-7
CDR3 DNA: TGTGCCAGAAGCACCGGACTAGCGGGCACCTACGAGCAGTACTTC
CDR3 protein: CARSTGLAGTYEQYF

V gene: TRBV12-3/TRBV12-4
D gene: NA
CDR3 length: 13
clone size: NA
J gene: TRBJ1-1
CDR3 DNA: TGTGCCAGCAGTGTCGAGGGGGGGCGAGCGGCTTTCTTT
CDR3 protein: CASSVEGGRAAFF

V gene: TRBV19
D gene: TRBD1
CDR3 length: 13
clone size: NA
J gene: TRBJ1-2
CDR3 DNA: TGTGCCAGTAGTGACAGGGGAGAGGGTGGCTACACCTTC
CDR3 protein: CASSDRGEGGYTF

V gene: TRBV30
D gene: NA
CDR3 length: 14
clone size: NA
J gene: TRBJ1-5
CDR3 DNA: TGTGCCTGGAGTGTTACAGGTCCTCGACAGCCCCAGCATTTT
CDR3 protein: CAWSVTGPRQPQHF

V gene: TRBV11-2
D gene: NA
CDR3 length: 14
clone size: NA
J gene: TRBJ2-3
CDR3 DNA: TGTGCCAGCAGCCCGGGACTCGTCACAGATACGCAGTATTTT
CDR3 protein: CASSPGLVTDTQYF

V gene: TRBV6-2/TRBV6-3
D gene: NA
CDR3 length: 12
clone size: NA
J gene: TRBJ2-7
CDR3 DNA: TGTGCCAGCAGCCAGACAGAATACGAGCAGTACTTC
CDR3 protein: CASSQTEYEQYF

V gene: TRBV4-3
D gene: NA
CDR3 length: 15
clone size: NA
J gene: TRBJ2-3
CDR3 DNA: TGCGCCAGCAGCCAAGAGGGGAGACAAACAGATACGCAGTATTTT
CDR3 protein: CASSQEGRQTDTQYF

V gene: TRBV12-3/TRBV12-4
D gene: TRBD1
CDR3 length: 12
clone size: NA
J gene: TRBJ1-1
CDR3 DNA: TGTGCCAGCAGGACAGGGGGGACTGAAGCTTTCTTT
CDR3 protein: CASRTGGTEAFF

V gene: TRBV27
D gene: TRBD2
CDR3 length: 15
clone size: once
J gene: TRBJ2-3
CDR3 DNA: TGTGCCAGCAGTTTAGCGGGAGAGGGCACAGATACGCAGTATTTT
CDR3 protein: CASSLAGEGTDTQYF

V gene: TRBV9
D gene: NA
CDR3 length: 14
clone size: NA
J gene: TRBJ2-7
CDR3 DNA: TGTGCCAGCAGCGTAGGCGCGGACTCCTACGAGCAGTACTTC
CDR3 protein: CASSVGADSYEQYF

V gene: TRBV28
D gene: TRBD1
CDR3 length: 14
clone size: NA
J gene: TRBJ2-7
CDR3 DNA: TGTGCCAGCAGCTCCGGGACAGGTCGCTACGAGCAGTACTTC
CDR3 protein: CASSSGTGRYEQYF

V gene: TRBV18
D gene: NA
CDR3 length: 16
clone size: once
J gene: TRBJ2-5
CDR3 DNA: TGTGCCAGCTCACCAAGGCTAGCAGACTATGAGAGGGCCCAGTACTTC
CDR3 protein: CASSPRLADYERAQYF

V gene: TRBV10-3
D gene: NA
CDR3 length: 15
clone size: NA
J gene: TRBJ2-1
CDR3 DNA: TGTGCCATCAGTGTAGATAGCTACTCCTACAATGAGCAGTTCTTC
CDR3 protein: CAISVDSYSYNEQFF

V gene: TRBV28
D gene: NA
CDR3 length: 13
clone size: NA
J gene: TRBJ2-6
CDR3 DNA: TGTGCCAGCAGTCTCTCTGGGGCCAACGTCCTGACTTTC
CDR3 protein: CASSLSGANVLTF

V gene: TRBV7-2
D gene: TRBD2
CDR3 length: 13
clone size: NA
J gene: TRBJ2-3
CDR3 DNA: TGTGCCAGCACCGTAGCGGGAGGGTATACGCAGTATTTT
CDR3 protein: CASTVAGGYTQYF

V gene: TRBV28
D gene: NA
CDR3 length: 13
clone size: NA
J gene: TRBJ1-1
CDR3 DNA: TGTGCCAGCAGTCTGGAGGAGAACACTGAAGCTTTCTTT
CDR3 protein: CASSLEENTEAFF

V gene: TRBV9
D gene: TRBD1
CDR3 length: 17
clone size: NA
J gene: TRBJ1-1
CDR3 DNA: TGTGCCAGCAGCGTAGGTGTCGCAGGGGGTGTGAACACTGAAGCTTTCTTT
CDR3 protein: CASSVGVAGGVNTEAFF

V gene: TRBV2
D gene: TRBD2
CDR3 length: 13
clone size: NA
J gene: TRBJ2-3
CDR3 DNA: TGTGCCAGCAGCACCGGGAGGACAGATACGCAGTATTTT
CDR3 protein: CASSTGRTDTQYF

V gene: TRBV3-1/TRBV3-2
D gene: TRBD1
CDR3 length: 17
clone size: NA
J gene: TRBJ2-1
CDR3 DNA: TGTGCCAGCAGCCAAGATCAACGGGACAGGGCCTACAATGAGCAGTTCTTC
CDR3 protein: CASSQDQRDRAYNEQFF

V gene: TRBV25-1
D gene: TRBD2
CDR3 length: 16
clone size: NA
J gene: TRBJ2-7
CDR3 DNA: TGTGCCAGCAGTGAATATGAGGGCGGGAGGGTCTACGAGCAGTACTTC
CDR3 protein: CASSEYEGGRVYEQYF

V gene: TRBV3-1/TRBV3-2
D gene: NA
CDR3 length: 17
clone size: NA
J gene: TRBJ1-5
CDR3 DNA: TGTGCCAGCAGCCAGGGTTTGGGGGGATTGGGCTATCAGCCCCAGCATTTT
CDR3 protein: CASSQGLGGLGYQPQHF

V gene: TRBV6-5
D gene: TRBD2
CDR3 length: 15
clone size: NA
J gene: TRBJ2-7
CDR3 DNA: TGTGCCAGCAGTCCGGGGACTAGCGGGAGATCTGTGCAGTACTTC
CDR3 protein: CASSPGTSGRSVQYF

V gene: TRBV10-1
D gene: TRBD1
CDR3 length: 20
clone size: NA
J gene: TRBJ2-1
CDR3 DNA: TGCGCCAGCAGTGGCGGGGGGACAGGGGTCCGTAATTCCTCCTACAATGAGCAGTTCTTC
CDR3 protein: CASSGGGTGVRNSSYNEQFF

V gene: TRBV5-4
D gene: TRBD2
CDR3 length: 12
clone size: NA
J gene: TRBJ2-3
CDR3 DNA: TGTGCCAGCAGCTTAGCGGGGGATACGCAGTATTTT
CDR3 protein: CASSLAGDTQYF

V gene: TRBV27
D gene: NA
CDR3 length: 17
clone size: NA
J gene: TRBJ2-7
CDR3 DNA: TGTGCCAGCAGTTTAGCGGGTGATCTACCCCACTCCTACGAGCAGTACTTC
CDR3 protein: CASSLAGDLPHSYEQYF

V gene: TRBV13
D gene: TRBD2
CDR3 length: 14
clone size: NA
J gene: TRBJ2-5
CDR3 DNA: TGTGCCAGCAGCTTCCCGCGGGAGAGGGAGACCCAGTACTTC
CDR3 protein: CASSFPRERETQYF

V gene: TRBV6-5
D gene: NA
CDR3 length: 14
clone size: once
J gene: TRBJ1-1
CDR3 DNA: TGTGCCAGCAGTTACACTACAGGGAACACTGAAGCTTTCTTT
CDR3 protein: CASSYTTGNTEAFF

V gene: TRBV21-1
D gene: NA
CDR3 length: 17
clone size: NA
J gene: TRBJ2-3
CDR3 DNA: TGTGCCAGCAGCAAAGAGGTACTAGCGGGAGTGGGAGATACGCAGTATTTT
CDR3 protein: CASSKEVLAGVGDTQYF

V gene: TRBV19
D gene: NA
CDR3 length: 8
clone size: NA
J gene: TRBJ1-2
CDR3 DNA: TGTGCCAGTGGCGGCTACACCTTC
CDR3 protein: CASGGYTF

V gene: TRBV6-5
D gene: NA
CDR3 length: 13
clone size: once
J gene: TRBJ2-2
CDR3 DNA: TGTGCCAGCAGGCCCCTTCGGACCGGGGAGCTGTTTTTT
CDR3 protein: CASRPLRTGELFF

V gene: TRBV7-8
D gene: NA
CDR3 length: 16
clone size: NA
J gene: TRBJ2-1
CDR3 DNA: TGTGCCAGCAGCCACCGACCAGCGGTCTCCTACAATGAGCAGTTCTTC
CDR3 protein: CASSHRPAVSYNEQFF

V gene: TRBV7-2
D gene: NA
CDR3 length: 14
clone size: NA
J gene: TRBJ1-3
CDR3 DNA: TGTGCCAGCAGCTTACTGTTAAATGGAAACACCATATATTTT
CDR3 protein: CASSLLLNGNTIYF

V gene: TRBV30
D gene: TRBD2
CDR3 length: 10
clone size: NA
J gene: TRBJ2-1
CDR3 DNA: TGTGCCTTGGGGTGGGGGGGACAGTTCTTC
CDR3 protein: CALGWGGQFF

V gene: TRBV24-1
D gene: NA
CDR3 length: 17
clone size: NA
J gene: TRBJ2-1
CDR3 DNA: TGTGCCACCAGTGTGAGGTATTCGCGGGATTCATACAATGAGCAGTTCTTC
CDR3 protein: CATSVRYSRDSYNEQFF

V gene: TRBV3-1/TRBV3-2
D gene: NA
CDR3 length: 13
clone size: few
J gene: TRBJ2-1
CDR3 DNA: TGTGCCAGCAGCCAGGACCAGGGGAGCGAGCAGTTCTTC
CDR3 protein: CASSQDQGSEQFF

V gene: TRBV7-9
D gene: NA
CDR3 length: 16
clone size: NA
J gene: TRBJ2-1
CDR3 DNA: TGTGCCAGCAGCTTAGGGGCCCTCAGGGTTCACAATGAGCAGTTCTTC
CDR3 protein: CASSLGALRVHNEQFF

V gene: TRBV29-1
D gene: TRBD1
CDR3 length: 13
clone size: NA
J gene: TRBJ2-1
CDR3 DNA: TGCAGCGTTGCCCCGACAGGGTACAATGAGCAGTTCTTC
CDR3 protein: CSVAPTGYNEQFF

V gene: TRBV7-9
D gene: NA
CDR3 length: 14
clone size: NA
J gene: TRBJ1-1
CDR3 DNA: TGTGCCAGCAGCTTCCCCCCCGGGATCACCGAAGCTTTCTTT
CDR3 protein: CASSFPPGITEAFF

V gene: TRBV9
D gene: NA
CDR3 length: 13
clone size: NA
J gene: TRBJ1-2
CDR3 DNA: TGTGCCAGCAGCGTCAGAGGGGGCTATGGCTACACCTTC
CDR3 protein: CASSVRGGYGYTF

V gene: TRBV6-2/TRBV6-3
D gene: NA
CDR3 length: 12
clone size: NA
J gene: TRBJ2-7
CDR3 DNA: TGTGCCAGCAGCCGAGGACAGACGGCGCAGTACTTC
CDR3 protein: CASSRGQTAQYF

V gene: TRBV7-9
D gene: NA
CDR3 length: 16
clone size: once
J gene: TRBJ1-5
CDR3 DNA: TGTGCCAGCAGCTTAGTCTGGGCAGGGGTGAATCAGCCCCAGCATTTT
CDR3 protein: CASSLVWAGVNQPQHF

V gene: TRBV28
D gene: TRBD2
CDR3 length: 13
clone size: NA
J gene: TRBJ2-4
CDR3 DNA: TGTGCCAGCAGTCCCGGGGGGGGAAACATTCAGTACTTC
CDR3 protein: CASSPGGGNIQYF

V gene: TRBV28
D gene: NA
CDR3 length: 12
clone size: NA
J gene: TRBJ2-1
CDR3 DNA: TGTGCCAGCAGTCCCACTAGTGCCGAGCAGTTCTTC
CDR3 protein: CASSPTSAEQFF

V gene: TRBV6-5
D gene: TRBD2
CDR3 length: 14
clone size: few
J gene: TRBJ2-1
CDR3 DNA: TGTGCCAGCAGTCACACTAGCGACTACAATGAGCAGTTCTTC
CDR3 protein: CASSHTSDYNEQFF